These T cell receptor beta chains were read from a single sample in a study of blood T cell repertoires in COVID-19. This table comes from immunoSEQ multiplex PCR, and its TCRdb copy is limited to in-frame clones, with some not included. The repertoire has 200,000 to 300,000 clones, around 87% of them found once; the top ten carry around 2.9%. Sequenced: peripheral blood. The receptors shown here come from a woman in her 30s who had recovered from COVID-19. Both conserved end residues are part of each CDR3. The order of the fields is D gene, V gene, clone size, J gene, CDR3 DNA, CDR3 protein. D genes are given only for firm matches. The listing skips clone size in some rows; elsewhere it reads once, few, many or a size class.

d_gene: .; v_gene: TRBV29-1; abundance: .; j_gene: TRBJ1-5; CDR3nt: TGCAGCGTTCTACAAGACCGGACACCTAAGACCCAGCATTTT; CDR3aa: CSVLQDRTPKTQHF
d_gene: .; v_gene: TRBV6-5; abundance: .; j_gene: TRBJ1-3; CDR3nt: TGTGCCAGCAGTTTTCAGGGTGGAAACACCATATATTTT; CDR3aa: CASSFQGGNTIYF
d_gene: .; v_gene: TRBV15; abundance: few; j_gene: TRBJ2-2; CDR3nt: TGTGCCACCAGCAGAGATGCCCACAGGAGGGGCACCGGGGAGCTGTTTTTT; CDR3aa: CATSRDAHRRGTGELFF
d_gene: TRBD1; v_gene: TRBV5-1; abundance: .; j_gene: TRBJ2-5; CDR3nt: TGCGCCAGCAGCGCCCGACAGGGAATCCAAGAGACCCAGTACTTC; CDR3aa: CASSARQGIQETQYF
d_gene: .; v_gene: TRBV12-5; abundance: .; j_gene: TRBJ2-2; CDR3nt: TGTGCTAGTGGACCAGGGATCGGGGAGCTGTTTTTT; CDR3aa: CASGPGIGELFF
d_gene: .; v_gene: TRBV5-1; abundance: .; j_gene: TRBJ1-2; CDR3nt: TGCGCCAGCAGCTCCTTGCGGGTCAATATCGGGGAGGGGGAGGACTATGGCTACACCTTC; CDR3aa: CASSSLRVNIGEGEDYGYTF
d_gene: .; v_gene: TRBV5-1; abundance: .; j_gene: TRBJ2-1; CDR3nt: TGCGCCAGCAGCTTGAGGCAGGGCTCCTACAATGAGCAGTTCTTC; CDR3aa: CASSLRQGSYNEQFF
d_gene: TRBD1; v_gene: TRBV7-9; abundance: few; j_gene: TRBJ2-7; CDR3nt: TGTGCCAGCAGCCCCTCCAGGGGGCGCGGCGAGCAGTACTTC; CDR3aa: CASSPSRGRGEQYF
d_gene: TRBD2; v_gene: TRBV6-6; abundance: .; j_gene: TRBJ2-7; CDR3nt: TGTGCCAGCAGTCCCGCGGGGGTCCCCTCCTACGAGCAGTACTTC; CDR3aa: CASSPAGVPSYEQYF
d_gene: TRBD1; v_gene: TRBV7-9; abundance: .; j_gene: TRBJ1-4; CDR3nt: TGTGCCAGCAGCTTAGCGCTAAGGGACAGGGCACCTAATGAAAAACTGTTTTTT; CDR3aa: CASSLALRDRAPNEKLFF
d_gene: TRBD2; v_gene: TRBV5-4; abundance: .; j_gene: TRBJ2-1; CDR3nt: TGTGCCAGCAGCCGCCACACTAGCGGGGGCCTTAAGTTCTTC; CDR3aa: CASSRHTSGGLKFF
d_gene: .; v_gene: TRBV7-2; abundance: .; j_gene: TRBJ1-3; CDR3nt: TGTGCCAGCAGCCCTACAGGGATGGGAAACACCATATATTTT; CDR3aa: CASSPTGMGNTIYF
d_gene: TRBD1; v_gene: TRBV7-8; abundance: .; j_gene: TRBJ1-5; CDR3nt: TGTGCCAGCAGCGCACGCTGGGACAGGGACCAGCCCCAGCATTTT; CDR3aa: CASSARWDRDQPQHF
d_gene: TRBD1; v_gene: TRBV27; abundance: .; j_gene: TRBJ1-1; CDR3nt: TGTGCCAGCAGTTTAAGGCACTTGACAGGGTCGAACACTGAAGCTTTCTTT; CDR3aa: CASSLRHLTGSNTEAFF
d_gene: TRBD1; v_gene: TRBV5-1; abundance: .; j_gene: TRBJ1-2; CDR3nt: TGCGCCAGCAGTGGACAGGGGGGACCCTATGGCTACACCTTC; CDR3aa: CASSGQGGPYGYTF
d_gene: TRBD1; v_gene: TRBV6-2/TRBV6-3; abundance: .; j_gene: TRBJ2-7; CDR3nt: TGTGCCAGCAGTCGGGACAGGGGCGGCGAGCAGTACTTC; CDR3aa: CASSRDRGGEQYF
d_gene: .; v_gene: TRBV28; abundance: .; j_gene: TRBJ1-6; CDR3nt: TGTGCCAGCAGTTTAGACTCGAGCTCCTATAATTCACCCCTCCACTTT; CDR3aa: CASSLDSSSYNSPLHF
d_gene: .; v_gene: TRBV6-5; abundance: .; j_gene: TRBJ2-7; CDR3nt: TGTGCCAGTCAGGCGTACGAGCAGTACTTC; CDR3aa: CASQAYEQYF
d_gene: .; v_gene: TRBV7-9; abundance: .; j_gene: TRBJ1-2; CDR3nt: TGTGCCAGCAGCTCAGATCAGGCCCATCACACCTTC; CDR3aa: CASSSDQAHHTF
d_gene: TRBD2; v_gene: TRBV6-4; abundance: once; j_gene: TRBJ2-1; CDR3nt: TGTGCCAGCAGTCCCGGGACTAGTGGGGCCAATGAGCAGTTCTTC; CDR3aa: CASSPGTSGANEQFF
d_gene: .; v_gene: TRBV18; abundance: .; j_gene: TRBJ1-2; CDR3nt: TGTGCCAGCTCACCAGGTCTCGGGGATAACTATGGCTACACCTTC; CDR3aa: CASSPGLGDNYGYTF
d_gene: TRBD2; v_gene: TRBV14; abundance: .; j_gene: TRBJ2-3; CDR3nt: TGTGCCAGCAAAAACGGGGGGACCATTAGCACAGATACGCAGTATTTT; CDR3aa: CASKNGGTISTDTQYF
d_gene: TRBD2; v_gene: TRBV7-7; abundance: .; j_gene: TRBJ2-1; CDR3nt: TGTGCCAGCAGCTTAGGCGCTACTAGCGGGAACAATGAGCAGTTCTTC; CDR3aa: CASSLGATSGNNEQFF
d_gene: .; v_gene: TRBV5-6; abundance: once; j_gene: TRBJ1-2; CDR3nt: TGTGCCAGCAGCTTGGACGGACAGATGTATGGCTACACCTTC; CDR3aa: CASSLDGQMYGYTF
d_gene: TRBD1; v_gene: TRBV10-3; abundance: .; j_gene: TRBJ1-5; CDR3nt: TGTGCCATCAGTGAGTCCAGGGGGAGCAATCAGCCCCAGCATTTT; CDR3aa: CAISESRGSNQPQHF
d_gene: TRBD1; v_gene: TRBV2; abundance: .; j_gene: TRBJ1-1; CDR3nt: TGTGCCAGCAGTCGGAGGGACAGGGCGAACACTGAAGCTTTCTTT; CDR3aa: CASSRRDRANTEAFF
d_gene: .; v_gene: TRBV18; abundance: once; j_gene: TRBJ1-2; CDR3nt: TGTGCCAGCTCACCACCGGCGGGGCGCGGGTTAGTGACCTTC; CDR3aa: CASSPPAGRGLVTF
d_gene: .; v_gene: TRBV25-1; abundance: .; j_gene: TRBJ1-1; CDR3nt: TGTGCCAGCAGCGCACCGGGACTGGGATTAACTGAAGCTTTCTTT; CDR3aa: CASSAPGLGLTEAFF
d_gene: TRBD1; v_gene: TRBV23-1; abundance: once; j_gene: TRBJ2-2; CDR3nt: TGCGCCAGCAGACCAACTAACCGGGACAGGAGGGCCGGGGAGCTGTTTTTT; CDR3aa: CASRPTNRDRRAGELFF
d_gene: TRBD2; v_gene: TRBV29-1; abundance: once; j_gene: TRBJ2-3; CDR3nt: TGCAGCGTTGGGAGTAGCGGGGGGGCTAAAGATACGCAGTATTTT; CDR3aa: CSVGSSGGAKDTQYF
d_gene: TRBD2; v_gene: TRBV7-2; abundance: .; j_gene: TRBJ2-1; CDR3nt: TGTGCCAGCAGCTTTGGCGGGGGGCTCAATGAGCAGTTCTTC; CDR3aa: CASSFGGGLNEQFF
d_gene: .; v_gene: TRBV4-3; abundance: .; j_gene: TRBJ1-2; CDR3nt: TGCGCCAGCAGCCAAGATCGGGGAGGTTATGGCTACACCTTC; CDR3aa: CASSQDRGGYGYTF
d_gene: .; v_gene: TRBV5-6; abundance: .; j_gene: TRBJ2-4; CDR3nt: TGTGCCAGCAGCAGCTCGGGGGCCAAAAACATTCAGTACTTC; CDR3aa: CASSSSGAKNIQYF
d_gene: TRBD2; v_gene: TRBV19; abundance: .; j_gene: TRBJ2-2; CDR3nt: TGTGCCAGTAGTATTATGACTAGCGGGTTTGCGAACACCGGGGAGCTGTTTTTT; CDR3aa: CASSIMTSGFANTGELFF
d_gene: TRBD1; v_gene: TRBV30; abundance: .; j_gene: TRBJ1-1; CDR3nt: TGTGCCTGGAATGACCAGGGGGCGCGGGGCACTGAAGCTTTCTTT; CDR3aa: CAWNDQGARGTEAFF
d_gene: TRBD2; v_gene: TRBV5-4; abundance: few; j_gene: TRBJ2-5; CDR3nt: TGTGCCAGCAGCTTGGCGGCTAGCGGGGGGGAGACCCAGTACTTC; CDR3aa: CASSLAASGGETQYF
d_gene: TRBD2; v_gene: TRBV7-9; abundance: .; j_gene: TRBJ2-5; CDR3nt: TGTGCCAGCAGCTTAGGGCTCGGGGGGTACGTAGAGACCCAGTACTTC; CDR3aa: CASSLGLGGYVETQYF
d_gene: TRBD1; v_gene: TRBV5-1; abundance: .; j_gene: TRBJ1-3; CDR3nt: TGCGCCAGCAGCCACGGGACAGGGTCTGGAAACACCATATATTTT; CDR3aa: CASSHGTGSGNTIYF
d_gene: .; v_gene: TRBV30; abundance: once; j_gene: TRBJ2-2; CDR3nt: TGTGCCTTCAACCGGGGGGCTGTCACCGGGGAGCTGTTTTTT; CDR3aa: CAFNRGAVTGELFF
d_gene: .; v_gene: TRBV7-2; abundance: .; j_gene: TRBJ1-4; CDR3nt: TGTGCCAGCAGCCCACGACAGGTCACTCCTGAAAAACTGTTTTTT; CDR3aa: CASSPRQVTPEKLFF
d_gene: .; v_gene: TRBV15; abundance: .; j_gene: TRBJ1-1; CDR3nt: TGTGCCACCAGCGTACTCAGGGGTGTCGAAGCTTTCTTT; CDR3aa: CATSVLRGVEAFF
d_gene: .; v_gene: TRBV19; abundance: .; j_gene: TRBJ2-1; CDR3nt: TGTGCCAGTAGTTGGTCACTAGGTCATGAGCAGTTCTTC; CDR3aa: CASSWSLGHEQFF
d_gene: .; v_gene: TRBV6-5; abundance: .; j_gene: TRBJ2-3; CDR3nt: TGTGCCAGCAGTACCCCGGGCGGGGACTCAGATACGCAGTATTTT; CDR3aa: CASSTPGGDSDTQYF
d_gene: .; v_gene: TRBV19; abundance: once; j_gene: TRBJ2-6; CDR3nt: TGTGCCAGTAGTATTCATGGGGCCAACTCTGGGGCCAACGTCCTGACTTTC; CDR3aa: CASSIHGANSGANVLTF
d_gene: TRBD1; v_gene: TRBV24-1; abundance: .; j_gene: TRBJ2-2; CDR3nt: TGTGCCACCAGTGATTTGTGGGGACAGGGGGCATCCATGGACGGGGAGCTGTTTTTT; CDR3aa: CATSDLWGQGASMDGELFF
d_gene: TRBD2; v_gene: TRBV5-6; abundance: .; j_gene: TRBJ2-5; CDR3nt: TGTGCCAGCAGCTTGAAACTAGCGGGGGAGGGAGAGACCCAGTACTTC; CDR3aa: CASSLKLAGEGETQYF
d_gene: .; v_gene: TRBV18; abundance: .; j_gene: TRBJ2-2; CDR3nt: TGTGCCAGCTCACAAAACGTAGACAGAATAAACACCGGGGAGCTGTTTTTT; CDR3aa: CASSQNVDRINTGELFF
d_gene: TRBD1; v_gene: TRBV14; abundance: .; j_gene: TRBJ1-3; CDR3nt: TGTGCCAGCATCGCACCTAGGGGGACAGGGGTGAACACCATATATTTT; CDR3aa: CASIAPRGTGVNTIYF
d_gene: .; v_gene: TRBV2; abundance: .; j_gene: TRBJ1-2; CDR3nt: TGTGCCAGCAGTGGGGGCAGCTTCTATGGCTACACCTTC; CDR3aa: CASSGGSFYGYTF
d_gene: .; v_gene: TRBV3-1/TRBV3-2; abundance: .; j_gene: TRBJ1-2; CDR3nt: TGTGCCAGCAGCCAAAGGGGGTTACAGGGAAGCAATGGCTACACCTTC; CDR3aa: CASSQRGLQGSNGYTF
d_gene: TRBD1; v_gene: TRBV6-5; abundance: .; j_gene: TRBJ1-2; CDR3nt: TGTGCCAGCAGTTTTCAGGGGGCTCCGATCGGCTACACCTTC; CDR3aa: CASSFQGAPIGYTF
d_gene: .; v_gene: TRBV7-2; abundance: .; j_gene: TRBJ1-2; CDR3nt: TGTGCCAGCAGCCCCTTGCCTGTGGACATTAACTATGGCTACACCTTC; CDR3aa: CASSPLPVDINYGYTF
d_gene: .; v_gene: TRBV11-2; abundance: few; j_gene: TRBJ2-7; CDR3nt: TGTGCCAGCAGCCCTCGTATAGGGAGCGAGCAGTACTTC; CDR3aa: CASSPRIGSEQYF
d_gene: TRBD1; v_gene: TRBV18; abundance: once; j_gene: TRBJ1-4; CDR3nt: TGTGCCAGCTCACCTTACGGGACAGGGGATGAAAAACTGTTTTTT; CDR3aa: CASSPYGTGDEKLFF
d_gene: .; v_gene: TRBV7-3; abundance: .; j_gene: TRBJ2-3; CDR3nt: TGTGCCAGCAGCCCCGACTCAGATACGCAGTATTTT; CDR3aa: CASSPDSDTQYF
d_gene: TRBD1; v_gene: TRBV9; abundance: .; j_gene: TRBJ1-6; CDR3nt: TGTGCCAGCAGCGACGAGGACAGGGGCAATTCACCCCTCCACTTT; CDR3aa: CASSDEDRGNSPLHF
d_gene: TRBD2; v_gene: TRBV6-5; abundance: .; j_gene: TRBJ2-1; CDR3nt: TGTGCCAGCCCCGGCGTAGCGGGGGGGCCCGGTGAGCAGTTCTTC; CDR3aa: CASPGVAGGPGEQFF
d_gene: .; v_gene: TRBV7-9; abundance: once; j_gene: TRBJ1-6; CDR3nt: TGTGCCAGCAGCTTTAGGTCGGGGGGCGGCAATTCACCCCTCCACTTT; CDR3aa: CASSFRSGGGNSPLHF
d_gene: .; v_gene: TRBV7-9; abundance: .; j_gene: TRBJ2-1; CDR3nt: TGTGCCAGCACGGGGGACGGGGGGCACAATGAGCAGTTCTTC; CDR3aa: CASTGDGGHNEQFF